The sequence of this T cell receptor (beta chain) was determined in a study of a mutant IDH1 vaccine in newly diagnosed glioma. For the study at large: First vaccine doses came 4-6 weeks after radiotherapy alone, or with temozolomide cycles. Among treated patients, around 60% were male and around 38% female, and mean age was roughly 40 years.

To note about this clone: As yet, its antigen is unknown.

Sequencing was performed with immunoSEQ multiplex PCR; in TCRdb, only in-frame clones are kept and a portion is missing. The repertoire consists of approximately 62,000 clones, with about 88% occurring once and the leading ten covering 4%. CDR1 is MNHNY and CDR2 is SVGAGI in the germline V gene (reference sequence). The CDR3 is made up of 14 amino acids. The germline V and J ends were trimmed by 2 bases and 5 bases, with 10 bases remaining between them. Stated time point: week 23, last vaccination. In the vaccine, a single dose held 300 ug of the mutant IDH1 20-mer peptide, along with topical imiquimod. Donor diagnoses consisted of new WHO grade 3 or 4 IDH1-mutant, ATRX-lost astrocytomas.

This receptor was obtained from a man aged 25 to 45 with glioma. The V call is TRBV6-6, the J call TRBJ2-1; D is perhaps TRBD2 (6 bases). The specimen was PBMCs, collected from a glioma patient whose treatment included an IDH1 peptide vaccine. The CDR3 DNA follows: TGTGCCAGCAGTTACGAAAGGAGGGACAATGAGCAGTTCTTC. It codes for CASSYERRDNEQFF.